This T cell receptor (beta chain) is drawn from a study of regulatory T cells in long-lasting Graves disease. Study-level points and caveats: The study found lower TCR diversity in persistent Graves' patients than in newly diagnosed ones.

This clonotype was recorded at least ten times. Its antigen is unknown. Sequencing libraries for TCR beta were prepared with iRepertoire HTBI primers and Arm-PCR of CDR3 regions. TCRdb reprocessed the multiplex PCR reads with MiXCR, giving one entry per CDR3 protein. The sample has more than 400,000 distinct CDR3 sequences, around 15% seen once. Per germline, CDR1 SGHAT and CDR2 FQNNGV. The CDR3 contains 17 residues. With 1 base clipped from V and 2 bases from J, the junction kept 11 bases outside the gene matches. Time point: newly diagnosed GD, antithyroid drugs for less than 3 months. Extracted PBMC RNA gave rise to the TCR library. The source of the patients was an endocrinology department in Xi'an, China. These sequences were also reported in another study, on T cells in Graves' hyperthyroidism and ophthalmopathy. As that report states: The HTBI set primed first-round TCR CDR3 RT-PCR.

V is TRBV11-2 and J is TRBJ2-7; 7 bases map to TRBD1. The sequences come from peripheral blood mononuclear cells (PBMCs), collected at new diagnosis, from a patient treated with antithyroid drugs. The clonotype was recovered from a man aged 35-49 years with Graves disease. The CDR3 reads CASSLAWLGGAAYEQYF. The CDR3 coding sequence is TGTGCCAGCAGCTTAGCCTGGCTAGGGGGCGCAGCCTACGAGCAGTACTTC.